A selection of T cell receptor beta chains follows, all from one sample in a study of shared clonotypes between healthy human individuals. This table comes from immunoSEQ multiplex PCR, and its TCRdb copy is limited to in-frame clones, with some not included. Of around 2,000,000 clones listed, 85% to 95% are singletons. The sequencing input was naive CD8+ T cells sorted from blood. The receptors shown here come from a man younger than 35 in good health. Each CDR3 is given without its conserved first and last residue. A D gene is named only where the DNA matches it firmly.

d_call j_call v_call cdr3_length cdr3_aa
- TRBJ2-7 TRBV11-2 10 ASTRGAYEQY
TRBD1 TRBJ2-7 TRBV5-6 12 ASSPPGQSYEQY
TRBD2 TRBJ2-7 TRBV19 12 ASSNRLAGEEQY
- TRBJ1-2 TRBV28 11 ASSFADLYGYT
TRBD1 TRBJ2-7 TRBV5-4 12 ASSFGTGSYEQY
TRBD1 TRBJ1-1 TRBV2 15 ASSVGQGGSRNTEAF
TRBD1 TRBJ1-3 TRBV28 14 ASSPGQGPSGNTIY
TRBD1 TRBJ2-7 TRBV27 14 ASSLSPGTGDDEQY
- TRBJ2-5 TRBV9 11 ASSDGTQETQY
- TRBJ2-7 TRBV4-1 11 ASSQIYPFLPY
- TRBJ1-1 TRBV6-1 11 ASSEVSQFEAF